These 2 T cell receptor beta chains came from one sample sequenced in a study of CD8 T cells in Susac syndrome. An amount of RNA that ranged from roughly 0.5 to 1 ug was reverse transcribed with random hexamers. MiXCR was run by TCRdb on the immunoSEQ multiplex PCR reads, yielding one entry per CDR3 protein. The sample includes approximately 160,000 distinct CDR3 sequences, roughly 95% of them seen just once. Sequenced: CD4+ T cells from PBMCs. The source of these receptors is a human donor with Susac syndrome.

This clonotype was recorded once. The gene calls are TRBV7-9 and TRBJ1-3, with TRBD1 matching 7 bases. Trimming cost V 5 bases and J 2 bases; bases outside gene matches: 15. In germline, CDR1 is SEHNR, CDR2 FQNEAQ (reference sequence). The CDR3 extends over 18 amino acids. In DNA form, the CDR3 reads TGTGCCAGCAGCCGACGTCACAGGGGTGAAGGCCCTGGAAACACCATATATTTT. Its translation is CASSRRHRGEGPGNTIYF. Using reference TRBV7-9 and TRBJ1-3 for the parts outside the CDR3, the full variable domain is DTGVSQNPRHKITKRGQNVTFRCDPISEHNRLYWYRQTLGQGPEFLTYFQNEAQLEKSRLLSDRFSAERPKGSFSTLEIQRTEQGDSAMYLCASSRRHRGEGPGNTIYFGEGSWLTVV.

The genes are TRBV7-2 and TRBJ1-5; D gene uncertain. The CDR3 loop spans 12 amino acids. CDR1 SGHTA and CDR2 FQGNSA come from the germline V gene. The V gene lost 3 bases and the J gene lost 7 bases, with 7 bases spanning the gap. The CDR3 loop reads CASSLRGQPQHF. The CDR3 DNA sequence: TGTGCCAGCAGCTTGAGAGGCCAGCCCCAGCATTTT. The complete variable domain, with remaining parts taken from reference TRBV7-2 and TRBJ1-5, reads GAGVSQSPSNKVTEKGKDVELRCDPISGHTALYWYRQSLGQGLEFLIYFQGNSAPDKSGLPSDRFSAERTGGSVSTLTIQRTQQEDSAVYLCASSLRGQPQHFGDGTRLSIL.